This record looks at one T cell receptor beta chain sequence and its context. Its antigen is currently unknown. The data stem from a study of shared clonotypes between healthy human individuals. Study results and caveats: Sorted-subset sequencing was shown by rarefaction to be incomplete despite large depth. Limited genetic and exposure-history diversity came from having few donors. Among donors, the sharing of clonotypes was expected to be influenced by sequencing depth.

The repertoire was sequenced with immunoSEQ multiplex PCR; TCRdb's copy has only in-frame clones and lacks some. In the table there are approximately 980,000 clones, roughly 72% of which are singletons. Donors, without exception, were Caucasian adults residing in Nashville, Tennessee. The CDR3 contains 15 residues. Germline V gene data show CDR1 as KGHSH and CDR2 as LQKENI. V was cut by 0 bases and J by 7 bases, with 16 bases left in between. The gene calls are TRBV18 and TRBJ2-7, with a weak D call TRBD2 (5 bases). Sequenced input: memory CD4+ T cells sorted from blood. Subset meaning: CD45RA-negative fraction. The receptor was isolated from a young man in good health. The CDR3 DNA sequence: TGTGCCAGCTCACCACCCGGCGAGCGATCGGGGGAGCAGTACTTC. This sequence encodes CASSPPGERSGEQYF.